This T cell receptor (beta chain) appears in the sequencing data of a study of blood T cell repertoires in COVID-19. Profiled with immunoSEQ multiplex PCR; TCRdb holds only in-frame clones, not every one. The table shows 200,000 to 250,000 clones, with 70% to 90% occurring only once. The CDR3 has 14 residues. V lost 3 bases to trimming and J lost 6 bases, with 15 bases between them. Germline values: CDR1 SGHRS, CDR2 YFSETQ. The specimen was peripheral blood. The receptor's source is a man aged 45-65 years who had recovered from COVID-19. The rearrangement uses TRBV5-1 and TRBJ1-2; a weak D match, TRBD1 (6 bases). CDR3 amino acids: CASSYHRVRDGYTF. CDR3 sequence (DNA): TGCGCCAGCAGCTATCACAGGGTGAGGGATGGCTACACCTTC.